This is a list of T cell receptor beta chains from one sample in a study of blood T cell repertoires in COVID-19. Some clones are missing from TCRdb's copy, which holds only in-frame ones; the method was immunoSEQ multiplex PCR. The sample shows about 120,000 clones, 82% of them seen only once. Material for sequencing was peripheral blood. The source of these receptors is a man between 65 and 85 years old with active or convalescent COVID-19. Each CDR3 is given with its conserved first and last residue.

v_call | cdr3_aa
TRBV6-7 | CATVGQGIWTEAFF
TRBV4-1 | CASSQEGTETDTQYF
TRBV27 | CASMSGAGGLDNEQFF
TRBV9 | CASSTRDSTDTQYF
TRBV5-4 | CASSTGQGGGSGELFF
TRBV5-1 | CASSLGGTANYGYTF
TRBV24-1 | CATSNPSVLGGAPLRHQPQHF
TRBV28 | CASSPHTGTPNQYF
TRBV6-2/TRBV6-3 | CASSWGGWVSSNQPQHF
TRBV6-5 | CASRGSSGAVYEQYF
TRBV4-2 | CASSQAYRAPYEQYF
TRBV15 | CATRSQGPNEKLFF
TRBV5-5 | CASSHAGHTEAFF
TRBV30 | CAWSVRVNTEAFF
TRBV2 | CASRLQGNQPQHF
TRBV4-3 | CASSQDSQTTYGYTF
TRBV5-1 | CASSRGPEGQETQYF
TRBV3-1/TRBV3-2 | CASTIPTGRDRDNSPLHF